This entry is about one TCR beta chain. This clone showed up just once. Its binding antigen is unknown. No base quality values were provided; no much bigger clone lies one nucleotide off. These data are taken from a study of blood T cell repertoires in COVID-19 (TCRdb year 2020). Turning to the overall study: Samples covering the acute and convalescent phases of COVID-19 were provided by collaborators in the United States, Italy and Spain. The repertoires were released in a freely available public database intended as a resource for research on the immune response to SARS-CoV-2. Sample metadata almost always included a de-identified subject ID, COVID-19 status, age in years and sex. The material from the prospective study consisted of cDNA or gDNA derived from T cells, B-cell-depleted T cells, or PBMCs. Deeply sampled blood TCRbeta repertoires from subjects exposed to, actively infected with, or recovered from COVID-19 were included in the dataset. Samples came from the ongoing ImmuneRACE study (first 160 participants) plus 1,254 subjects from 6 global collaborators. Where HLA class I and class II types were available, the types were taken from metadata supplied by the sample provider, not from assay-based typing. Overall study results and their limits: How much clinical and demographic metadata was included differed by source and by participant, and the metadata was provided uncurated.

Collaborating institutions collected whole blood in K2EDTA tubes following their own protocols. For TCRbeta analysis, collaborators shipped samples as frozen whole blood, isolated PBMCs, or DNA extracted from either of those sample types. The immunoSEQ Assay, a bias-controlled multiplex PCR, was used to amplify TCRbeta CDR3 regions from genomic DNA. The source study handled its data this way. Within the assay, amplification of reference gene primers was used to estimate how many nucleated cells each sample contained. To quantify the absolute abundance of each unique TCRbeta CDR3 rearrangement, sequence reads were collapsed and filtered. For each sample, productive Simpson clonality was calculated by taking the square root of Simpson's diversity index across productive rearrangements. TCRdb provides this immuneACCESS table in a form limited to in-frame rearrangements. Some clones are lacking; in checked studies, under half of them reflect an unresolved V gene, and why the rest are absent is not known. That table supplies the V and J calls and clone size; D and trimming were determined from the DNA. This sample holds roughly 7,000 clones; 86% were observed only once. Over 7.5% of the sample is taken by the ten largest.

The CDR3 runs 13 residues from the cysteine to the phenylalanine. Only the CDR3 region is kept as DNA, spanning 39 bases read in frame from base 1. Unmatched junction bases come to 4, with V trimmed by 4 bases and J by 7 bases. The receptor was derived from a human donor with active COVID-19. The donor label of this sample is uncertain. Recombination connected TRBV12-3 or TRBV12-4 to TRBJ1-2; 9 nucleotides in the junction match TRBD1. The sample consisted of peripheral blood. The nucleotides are TGTGCCAGCAGTTCGGGGACAGGGCTTGGCTACACCTTC. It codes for CASSSGTGLGYTF.